The T cell receptor (beta chain) described here comes from a study of OX40 agonist ivuxolimab in advanced cancers. The table came from immunoSEQ multiplex PCR; TCRdb's copy has only in-frame clones and leaves some out. Of about 50,000 clones listed, almost 90% are singletons. The CDR3 contains 11 residues. Germline V gives CDR1 KGHSH, CDR2 LQKENI. Trimming left V 4 bases short and J 8 bases short, with 6 bases between. The receptor comes from an adult with an advanced solid tumor such as melanoma, head and neck, liver or kidney cancer. This rearrangement joins TRBV18 to TRBJ2-1; D possibly corresponds to TRBD2 (5 bases). Sequences were derived from CD4+ or CD8+ T cells sorted from blood, sampled in a trial of the OX40 agonist ivuxolimab. For the CDR3, the DNA is TGTGCCAGCTCACTCGGGGATGAGCAGTTCTTC. It yields the protein CASSLGDEQFF.